This TCR beta chain emerged from a study of T cells expressing NK-cell markers. TCRdb reanalyzed the 5' RACE reads and collapses them to one entry per CDR3 protein, without DNA. The sample's table shows some 600,000 distinct CDR3 sequences. The specimen sequenced was blood T cells: a sorted CD56 or NKG2C T cell subset, CD4+ or CD8+ T cells, or bulk PBMC T cells (not recorded which). This receptor was identified in a young man in good health.

This CDR3 is CASSEGRGNQPQHF. The chain joins TRBV2 to TRBJ1-5; checking the TCRdb D call of TRBD1 is not possible without DNA. In germline, CDR1 is SNHLY, CDR2 FYNNEI. The CDR3 has 14 residues.